This T cell receptor (beta chain) was retrieved from a study of cytomegalovirus exposure and HLA in healthy donors. Study conclusions and caveats: The later analysis indicated that the majority of CMV-associated TCR beta chains appeared HLA-restricted. Excluded: some indistinguishable V segments such as TRBV6-2 and TRBV6-3.

The CDR3 runs to 17 residues. Germline V CDR1 and CDR2: PRHDT, FYEKMQ (reference sequence). As concerns this clone: Antigen unknown.

Amplification used 60 Vbeta primers and 13 Jbeta primers. Assay used: immunoSEQ multiplex PCR; TCRdb lists only in-frame clones, some missing. The data show around 130,000 clones, 74% seen once. Participants comprised healthy donors of bone marrow. V is TRBV13 and J is TRBJ2-5; 10 bases are shared with TRBD2. The end of the DNA is better explained by TRBJ2-7, so the J call may be wrong. This receptor was taken from a man aged 35 to 55 in good health and CMV-seropositive. The source material was PBMCs. The CDR3 sequence: CASSFFVPSGRAYEQYF. CDR3 nucleotide sequence: TGTGCCAGCAGCTTTTTCGTCCCAAGCGGGAGGGCCTACGAGCAGTACTTC.